The 13 T cell receptor beta chains given below trace back to one sample, sequenced in a study of shared clonotypes between healthy human individuals. Sequencing used immunoSEQ multiplex PCR; TCRdb keeps in-frame clones, though not all of them. The sample carries about 980,000 clones, approximately 80% recorded once. The source material was memory CD4+ T cells sorted from blood. Subset meaning: CD45RA-negative fraction. Receptors were obtained from a man in his late teens or twenties in good health.

The gene calls are TRBV19 and TRBJ1-5; TRBD1 aligns across 10 bases. CDR3 length: 17 residues. V was pared by 6 bases and J by 2 bases, with 10 bases of the junction left unmatched. Per the germline V gene, CDR1 is LNHDA and CDR2 is SQIVND (reference sequence). CDR3 loop: CASSHPRTGGGNQPQHF. In DNA form, the CDR3 reads TGTGCCAGTAGCCACCCCAGGACAGGGGGAGGCAATCAGCCCCAGCATTTT.

Worth noting for this clone: This sample includes further DNA sequences coding for the same CDR3. The V and J genes are TRBV7-2 and TRBJ1-1; TRBD1 matches 8 bases. J was trimmed by 0 bases and V by 3 bases; bases with no gene match: 3. The germline CDR1 and CDR2 sequences are SGHTA and FQGNSA. The CDR3 is made up of 15 amino acids. DNA of the CDR3: TGTGCCAGCAGCTTTTCAGGGGGCCTGAACACTGAAGCTTTCTTT. This encodes CASSFSGGLNTEAFF.

The V gene is TRBV25-1, the J gene TRBJ2-4; 10 bases fit TRBD1. The CDR3 loop spans 15 amino acids. CDR1 is MGHDK and CDR2 is SYGVNS in the germline V gene. After removal of 2 bases from V and 3 bases from J, the junction contained 1 base not matched to a gene. In DNA, the CDR3 is TGTGCCAGCAGTGAAAGGACAGGGGGCAAAAACATTCAGTACTTC. Translating gives CASSERTGGKNIQYF.

The V and J genes are TRBV6-1 and TRBJ2-1, with D perhaps TRBD1 or TRBD2 (5 bases each). The CDR3 has 15 amino acids. Trimming took off 6 bases at V and 5 bases at J, with 17 bases between the two ends. The germline V gene has CDR1 MNHNS and CDR2 SASEGT. The CDR3 is CASSGAGTAHNEQFF. CDR3 sequence (DNA): TGTGCCAGCAGCGGGGCCGGGACGGCCCACAATGAGCAGTTCTTC.

This rearrangement joins TRBV19 to TRBJ1-5; D gene unclear. Looked up from germline, CDR1 is LNHDA and CDR2 is SQIVND (reference sequence). The CDR3 contains 14 residues. The V end lost 3 bases, the J end lost 5 bases, and 11 bases lay between the germline ends. CDR3 region: CASSIPSAYQPQHF. CDR3 in DNA: TGTGCCAGTAGTATTCCAAGTGCGTATCAGCCCCAGCATTTT.

The chain carries TRBV2 and TRBJ2-7, with D possibly matching TRBD2 (5 bases). This CDR3 comprises 12 residues. From germline, CDR1 is SNHLY and CDR2 FYNNEI. V was pared by 6 bases and J by 3 bases, with 9 bases between. CDR3 sequence reads: CASSSAGYEQYF. The CDR3 DNA sequence: TGTGCCAGCAGCTCGGCGGGCTACGAGCAGTACTTC.

J is TRBJ2-3 and V is TRBV5-1, with a weak D call TRBD1 (6 bases). The CDR3 loop spans 15 amino acids. V lost 0 bases to trimming and J lost 5 bases, with 13 bases between them. Per the germline V gene, CDR1 is SGHRS and CDR2 is YFSETQ. The CDR3 protein is CASSLEGTTGDTQYF. DNA for the CDR3: TGCGCCAGCAGCTTGGAAGGGACAACGGGAGATACGCAGTATTTT.

This clone has more than one count but fewer than ten. The chain joins TRBV10-3 to TRBJ2-7, with 8 bases lining up with TRBD1. V lost 10 bases, J lost 5 bases, and 13 bases stayed unmatched. There are 14 residues in the CDR3. Germline lookup yields CDR1 ENHRY and CDR2 SYGVKD. The CDR3 loop is CASSTGGGLNEQYF. DNA for the CDR3: TGTGCCAGCTCAACAGGGGGAGGTTTAAACGAGCAGTACTTC.

The rearrangement uses TRBV29-1 and TRBJ2-1; no reliable D call. The CDR3 length is 14 residues. Germline lookup yields CDR1 SQVTM and CDR2 ANQGSEA. The V end was cut by 4 bases, the J end by 0 bases, with 10 bases between. The DNA of the CDR3 is TGCAGCGTTGTTTGGCTAGGCTCCTACAATGAGCAGTTCTTC. Encoded protein: CSVVWLGSYNEQFF.

The CDR3, as DNA: TGTGCCAGCAGCCGGGGACAGAAAAATTCACCCCTCCACTTT. As protein: CASSRGQKNSPLHF. V and J are TRBV7-9 and TRBJ1-6, with TRBD1 identical over 7 bases. The germline CDR1 and CDR2 sequences are SEHNR and FQNEAQ (reference sequence). Trimming removed 5 bases from V and 7 bases from J; junction bases left unmatched: 5. The CDR3 totals 14 residues. The full variable domain, with the rest looked up from reference TRBV7-9 and TRBJ1-6, is DTGVSQNPRHKITKRGQNVTFRCDPISEHNRLYWYRQTLGQGPEFLTYFQNEAQLEKSRLLSDRFSAERPKGSFSTLEIQRTEQGDSAMYLCASSRGQKNSPLHFGNGTRLTVT.

This chain links TRBV5-1 with TRBJ1-1; 11 nucleotides align to TRBD1. After removal of 0 bases from V and 4 bases from J, the junction contained 5 bases not matched to a gene. This CDR3 is 16 amino acids long. Germline V gene data show CDR1 as SGHRS and CDR2 as YFSETQ. As DNA, the CDR3 is TGCGCCAGCAGCTTGGCCGTGGGGACAGGGGGCACTGAAGCTTTCTTT. Encoded protein: CASSLAVGTGGTEAFF.

The chain recombines TRBV6-1 with TRBJ1-6; D is ambiguous. Germline assignment: CDR1 MNHNS and CDR2 SASEGT. The CDR3 runs 17 residues. Trimming cost V 2 bases and J 7 bases, with 18 bases left between them. DNA of the CDR3: TGTGCCAGCAGTGAATTCGGTTCAGGCAGGTCCAATTCACCCCTCCACTTT. Its protein is CASSEFGSGRSNSPLHF.

The chain links TRBV9 to TRBJ2-2; 8 nucleotides agree with TRBD2. Germline values: CDR1 SGDLS, CDR2 YYNGEE. V was pared by 4 bases and J by 4 bases, with 15 bases of the junction left unmatched. The CDR3 consists of 18 residues. The CDR3 bases are TGTGCCAGCAGCCCTCATGATACGGGAGGGCCGGGCACCGGGGAGCTGTTTTTT. This gives the protein CASSPHDTGGPGTGELFF. Based on the CDR3 plus reference TRBV9 and TRBJ2-2, the full variable domain is DSGVTQTPKHLITATGQRVTLRCSPRSGDLSVYWYQQSLDQGLQFLIQYYNGEERAKGNILERFSAQQFPDLHSELNLSSLELGDSALYFCASSPHDTGGPGTGELFFGEGSRLTVL.